This TCR beta chain was recovered during a study of T cell responses to AZD1222 COVID-19 vaccine. Points from the study as a whole: Dominant at 160-218 and 743-854, vaccine-associated CD4 TCRs also spanned spike. A mostly white British donor set with more females was recruited, and clonal diversity was possibly underestimated. The study reported that nearly half of spike-specific TCRs target unmutated variant regions.

With respect to this clone: As yet, its antigen is unknown.

V shed 3 bases, J shed 2 bases, and the junction held 5 bases outside the gene matches. CDR3 length: 15 residues. The germline V gene has CDR1 LNHDA and CDR2 SQIVND (reference sequence). This table comes from immunoSEQ multiplex PCR, and its TCRdb copy is limited to in-frame clones, with some not included. This table holds some 120,000 clones, 90% found once. Sequences were derived from peripheral blood, sampled on day 0 of AZD1222 vaccination. The rearrangement uses TRBV19 and TRBJ2-7; 9 bases fit TRBD2. The source of this sequence is an adult in good health. The chain's CDR3 is CASSIGASGTYEQYF. The CDR3 region has the DNA TGTGCCAGTAGTATTGGTGCTAGCGGGACCTACGAGCAGTACTTC. Variable domain in full (rest from reference TRBV19 and TRBJ2-7): DGGITQSPKYLFRKEGQNVTLSCEQNLNHDAMYWYRQDPGQGLRLIYYSQIVNDFQKGDIAEGYSVSREKKESFPLTVTSAQKNPTAFYLCASSIGASGTYEQYFGPGTRLTVT.